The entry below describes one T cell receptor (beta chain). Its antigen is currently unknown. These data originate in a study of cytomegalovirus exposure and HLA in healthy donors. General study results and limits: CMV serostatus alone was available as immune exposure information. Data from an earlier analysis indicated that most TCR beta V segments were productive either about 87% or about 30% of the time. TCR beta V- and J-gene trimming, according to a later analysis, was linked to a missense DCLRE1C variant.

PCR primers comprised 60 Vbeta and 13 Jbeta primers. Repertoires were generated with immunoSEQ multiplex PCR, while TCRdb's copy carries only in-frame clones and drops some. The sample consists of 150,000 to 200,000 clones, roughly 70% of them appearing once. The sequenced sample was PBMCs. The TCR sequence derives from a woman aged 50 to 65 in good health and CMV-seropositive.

The CDR3 region is CASSISERNTEAFF. The CDR3 nucleotides read TGTGCCAGTAGTATCTCAGAGCGGAACACTGAAGCTTTCTTT. This chain joins TRBV19 and TRBJ1-1; D gene unclear. The V end was cut by 3 bases, the J end by 1 base, with 9 bases between. There are 14 residues in the CDR3. From germline, CDR1 is LNHDA and CDR2 SQIVND (reference sequence).